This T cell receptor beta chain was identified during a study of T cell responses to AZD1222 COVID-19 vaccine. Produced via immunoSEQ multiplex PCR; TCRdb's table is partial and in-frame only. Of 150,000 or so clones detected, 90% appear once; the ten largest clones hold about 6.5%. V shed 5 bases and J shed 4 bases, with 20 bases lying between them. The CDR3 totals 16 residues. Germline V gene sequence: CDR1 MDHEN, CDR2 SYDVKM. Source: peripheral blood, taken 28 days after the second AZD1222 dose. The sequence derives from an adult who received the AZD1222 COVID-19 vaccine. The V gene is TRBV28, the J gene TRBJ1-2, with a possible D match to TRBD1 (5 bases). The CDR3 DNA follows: TGTGCCAGCAGTCAGAACGGGACGCCCGGCGGCTATGGCTACACCTTC. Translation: CASSQNGTPGGYGYTF.